This T cell receptor (beta chain) was observed in a study of vaccination effects on CD4 cells after COVID-19. Study conclusions and caveats: In vaccinees who were healthy, merely 1 out of 255 vaccine-induced clones cross-reacted with common cold coronaviruses.

Looked up from germline, CDR1 is SEHNR and CDR2 is FQNEAQ (reference sequence). After removal of 2 bases from V and 4 bases from J, the junction contained 7 bases not matched to a gene. The CDR3 has 15 amino acids. Only in-frame clones appear in the TCRdb table, and some are missing; sequencing was by immunoSEQ multiplex PCR. The sample shows about 31,000 clones, over 55% of them seen only once. CD4+ T cells specific for antigen were expanded with viral peptide pools by the ViraFEST assay before sequencing. The culture ran for approximately 9 days before CD4+ T cells were isolated. Each person got two doses of an mRNA SARS-CoV-2 vaccine, BNT162b2 or mRNA-1273. Both day 3 and day 7 saw half the medium replaced with IL-2 medium. Comments on this clone: What it binds is not known.

J is TRBJ2-5 and V is TRBV7-9; TRBD2 agrees at 7 bases. The source material was CD4+ T cells from PBMCs cultured with SARS-CoV-2 spike peptides, sampled after COVID-19 vaccination. This TCR came from a human donor who received a COVID-19 vaccine. CDR3 in amino acids: CASSLYGGGPETQYF. The DNA for the CDR3 is TGTGCCAGCAGCTTATACGGGGGAGGGCCAGAGACCCAGTACTTC.